One and the same sample provided the 14 T cell receptor beta chains below, sequenced in a study of blood T cell repertoires in COVID-19. Clones were read by immunoSEQ multiplex PCR, and TCRdb kept only the in-frame ones, dropping some. The profile shows around 140,000 clones, roughly 84% of them singletons. Input material: peripheral blood. The receptors come from a woman between 55 and 75 years old with acute or convalescent COVID-19.

V gene TRBV5-1 combines with J gene TRBJ2-3; TRBD1 agrees at 7 bases. The CDR3 covers 15 residues. V lost 4 bases to trimming and J lost 4 bases; unmatched junction nucleotides: 9. Germline CDR1 is SGHRS and CDR2 is YFSETQ. The CDR3, as DNA: TGCGCCAGCAGCCTGAGAGGGACAGCGGCAGATACGCAGTATTTT. Translated: CASSLRGTAADTQYF.

The V gene is TRBV27, the J gene TRBJ2-2; 10 positions match TRBD1. Losses at the gene ends were 1 base for V and 5 bases for J; bases not matched to a gene: 1. This CDR3 contains 15 residues. The V gene's germline CDR1 is MNHEY and CDR2 SMNVEV (reference sequence). Here the CDR3 DNA reads TGTGCCAGCAGTTTATGGACAGGGGGAACCGGGGAGCTGTTTTTT. Amino acid sequence: CASSLWTGGTGELFF.

The chain uses TRBV4-1 and TRBJ1-5, with 8 bases fitting TRBD1. The ends lost 5 bases at V and 4 bases at J; junction bases unmatched: 7. The CDR3 consists of 15 residues. Germline V gives CDR1 MGHRA, CDR2 YSYEKL. The CDR3 here is CASSAGQGQNQPQHF. The CDR3 DNA reads TGCGCCAGCAGCGCTGGACAGGGCCAAAATCAGCCCCAGCATTTT.

The chain links TRBV30 to TRBJ1-5; tentatively, D is TRBD1 (6 bases). CDR1 and CDR2 from the germline V gene are GTSNPN and SVGIG (reference sequence). The V end lost 2 bases, the J end lost 4 bases, and 9 bases lay between the germline ends. This CDR3 is 13 amino acids long. The DNA of the CDR3 is TGTGCCTGGAGTTCGGACAGAAATCAGCCCCAGCATTTT. Amino acids: CAWSSDRNQPQHF.

This clone was detected only a few times. Other DNA sequences in the sample encode the same CDR3. The rearrangement joins TRBV12-3 or TRBV12-4 to TRBJ1-1, with a weak D call TRBD1 (6 bases). V dropped 4 bases and J dropped 1 base, with 7 bases sitting between them. The length of the CDR3 is 13 residues. This CDR3 is CASSWGQNTEAFF. The CDR3 region has the DNA TGTGCCAGCAGTTGGGGACAGAACACTGAAGCTTTCTTT.

V usage is TRBV6-1 and J usage is TRBJ2-7, with D possibly matching TRBD2 (5 bases). V lost 0 bases, J lost 3 bases, and 9 bases lay in between. CDR3 length equals 14 residues. Per germline, CDR1 MNHNS and CDR2 SASEGT. DNA of the CDR3: TGTGCCAGCAGTGAAGCGGGAGAGGTCTACGAGCAGTACTTC. The encoded protein is CASSEAGEVYEQYF.

The genes are TRBV5-1 and TRBJ2-1; 11 bases are a match to TRBD2. The CDR3 spans 14 residues. Germline CDR1 is SGHRS and CDR2 is YFSETQ. V lost 4 bases and J lost 8; bases outside the gene matches: 5. CDR3 amino acids: CASSPPLAGDEQFF. The CDR3 DNA sequence: TGCGCCAGCAGCCCCCCACTAGCGGGAGATGAGCAGTTCTTC.

The chain uses TRBV3-1 (or the pseudogene TRBV3-2) and TRBJ2-7; possible D gene TRBD2, 6 bases. The CDR3 runs 16 residues. The ends were cut back, 2 bases at V and 3 bases at J, with 17 bases in the middle. Germline V gene lookup returns CDR1 LGHDT and CDR2 YNNKEL (reference sequence). The CDR3 loop reads CASSQPERAGHYEQYF. Here the CDR3 DNA reads TGTGCCAGCAGCCAACCCGAGCGGGCCGGGCACTACGAGCAGTACTTC.

The J gene is TRBJ2-1, the V gene TRBV28; 11 nucleotides agree with TRBD2. The V gene's germline CDR1 is MDHEN and CDR2 SYDVKM. V lost 7 bases, J lost 3 bases, and 8 bases stayed unmatched. This CDR3 region has 16 residues. CDR3 sequence reads: CASKTSGTSGYNEQFF. Written as DNA, the CDR3 is TGTGCCAGCAAGACTAGCGGGACTTCTGGCTACAATGAGCAGTTCTTC.

This chain uses TRBV12-3 or TRBV12-4 with TRBJ1-1; no clear D gene. This CDR3 has 11 residues. Between the trimmed V and J ends, which lost 3 bases and 11 bases, there was a span of 10 bases. For the CDR3, the DNA is TGTGCCAGCAGTTTCGGGGTGGCGGCTTTCTTT. Its translation: CASSFGVAAFF.

The chain combines TRBV4-2 with TRBJ2-5; 10 bases are a match to TRBD2. The J segment lost 4 bases and the V segment lost 2 bases, leaving 7 bases of the junction unmatched. This CDR3 region has 16 residues. Germline V gives CDR1 LGHNA, CDR2 YNFKEQ. The CDR3 bases are TGTGCCAGCAGCCAAACATCCCTAGCGGGAGCAGAGACCCAGTACTTC. It specifies CASSQTSLAGAETQYF.

V gene TRBV3-1 (or the pseudogene TRBV3-2) combines with J gene TRBJ2-7, with D perhaps TRBD2 (5 bases). CDR1 and CDR2 (germline): LGHDT, YNNKEL (reference sequence). V was cut by 4 bases and J by 4 bases, with 26 bases left in between. There are 18 residues in the CDR3. This CDR3 reads CASSRTGPGGPVGYEQYF. CDR3 nucleotides: TGTGCCAGCAGCCGAACCGGCCCTGGAGGCCCCGTTGGGTACGAGCAGTACTTC.

The rearrangement links TRBV5-5 to TRBJ2-1; no definite D call. CDR1 is SGHKS and CDR2 is YYEKEE in the germline V gene (reference sequence). This CDR3 has 14 residues. The V gene lost 4 bases and the J gene lost 2 bases, with 10 bases spanning the gap. The CDR3 nucleotides read TGTGCCAGCAGCCCAGTGACACCCTACAATGAGCAGTTCTTC. This translates into CASSPVTPYNEQFF.

The rearrangement uses TRBV5-6 and TRBJ1-2; TRBD1 is a possible D gene (6 bases). From germline, CDR1 is SGHDT and CDR2 YYEEEE. The CDR3 loop spans 13 amino acids. The V end lost 0 bases, the J end lost 8 bases, and 11 bases lay between the germline ends. This CDR3 reads CASSLGGQGGYTF. In DNA form, the CDR3 reads TGTGCCAGCAGCTTGGGGGGGCAAGGAGGCTACACCTTC.